A selection of T cell receptor beta chains follows, all from one sample in a study of OX40 agonist ivuxolimab in advanced cancers. Assay used: immunoSEQ multiplex PCR; TCRdb lists only in-frame clones, some missing. Of some 40,000 clones listed, roughly 80% are singletons. This specimen consisted of CD4+ or CD8+ T cells sorted from blood, obtained in a trial of the OX40 agonist ivuxolimab. All receptors come from an adult with an advanced solid tumor such as melanoma, head and neck, liver or kidney cancer. CDR3s include the opening cysteine and the closing phenylalanine or tryptophan. A D gene is named only where the DNA matches it firmly. Clone size is stated in some rows and not others, as once, few, many or a class when expanded.

d_call clone_size j_call v_call cdr3_aa cdr3_nt
. once TRBJ2-7 TRBV19 CASSIGPGTRGDEQYF TGTGCCAGTAGTATAGGCCCCGGGACCCGGGGTGACGAGCAGTACTTC
. once TRBJ2-3 TRBV5-1 CASSASPDTQYF TGCGCCAGCAGCGCAAGTCCAGATACGCAGTATTTT
. . TRBJ2-1 TRBV19 CASSSPPLPSSYNEQFF TGTGCCAGTAGTTCACCCCCACTGCCGAGCTCCTACAATGAGCAGTTCTTC
. . TRBJ2-3 TRBV28 CASRGGTDTQYF TGTGCCAGCAGGGGGGGCACAGATACGCAGTATTTT
TRBD2 . TRBJ2-5 TRBV5-1 CASSLLGTSGQETQYF TGCGCCAGCAGCTTGCTCGGGACTAGCGGGCAAGAGACCCAGTACTTC
. . TRBJ1-5 TRBV19 CASTSDGYSNQPQHF TGTGCCAGTACCTCGGACGGGTATAGCAATCAGCCCCAGCATTTT
. . TRBJ1-5 TRBV6-1 CASSTGQPQHF TGTGCCAGCAGTACCGGGCAGCCCCAGCATTTT
TRBD2 few TRBJ2-7 TRBV19 CASSIGGGSYEQYF TGTGCCAGTAGTATAGGAGGCGGGAGCTACGAGCAGTACTTC
. . TRBJ1-2 TRBV6-1 CASSEATGNYGYTF TGTGCCAGCAGTGAAGCCACAGGCAACTATGGCTACACCTTC
TRBD1 . TRBJ1-1 TRBV6-6 CASISEGAGDTEAFF TGTGCCAGCATCTCCGAGGGGGCCGGAGACACTGAAGCTTTCTTT
. . TRBJ1-1 TRBV6-1 CASSEGYTEAFF TGTGCCAGCAGTGAGGGGTACACTGAAGCTTTCTTT
TRBD2 . TRBJ2-5 TRBV4-2 CASSQDQRASGRADQETQYF TGTGCCAGCAGCCAAGATCAACGGGCTAGCGGGAGGGCTGACCAAGAGACCCAGTACTTC
TRBD1 . TRBJ1-4 TRBV19 CASSTGTGAEKLFF TGTGCCAGTAGTACGGGGACAGGGGCTGAAAAACTGTTTTTT
. . TRBJ2-2 TRBV11-3 CASSKTGNTGELFF TGTGCCAGCAGCAAGACGGGGAACACCGGGGAGCTGTTTTTT
TRBD2 . TRBJ2-5 TRBV29-1 CSVPTSGSFGETQYF TGCAGCGTCCCGACTAGCGGGAGCTTTGGGGAGACCCAGTACTTC
. . TRBJ1-3 TRBV30 CAWTQGGHGNTIYF TGTGCCTGGACACAGGGCGGGCATGGAAACACCATATATTTT
. . TRBJ2-7 TRBV2 CASSFDSEQYF TGTGCCAGCAGTTTTGACTCTGAGCAGTACTTC
. . TRBJ1-5 TRBV19 CASSPTNQPQHF TGTGCCAGTAGTCCAACAAATCAGCCCCAGCATTTT
TRBD1 . TRBJ1-5 TRBV27 CASSPQGASNQPQHF TGTGCCAGCAGCCCACAGGGGGCTAGCAATCAGCCCCAGCATTTT
. . TRBJ1-2 TRBV4-2 CASSQDLRYGYTF TGTGCCAGCAGCCAAGATTTGCGCTATGGCTACACCTTC
. . TRBJ1-1 TRBV27 CASSLSTGSGTEAFF TGTGCCAGCAGTTTATCCACAGGGTCCGGCACTGAAGCTTTCTTT
TRBD2 . TRBJ2-5 TRBV28 CASSLTVAGEETQYF TGTGCCAGCAGTTTGACAGTAGCGGGAGAAGAGACCCAGTACTTC
. . TRBJ2-7 TRBV27 CASSQGLYEQYF TGTGCCAGCAGTCAGGGACTTTACGAGCAGTACTTC
TRBD1 . TRBJ1-5 TRBV7-2 CASSTPGTGNQPQHF TGTGCCAGCAGCACCCCCGGGACAGGGAATCAGCCCCAGCATTTT
TRBD2 . TRBJ2-3 TRBV5-1 CASRLAGARDTQYF TGCGCCAGCCGACTAGCGGGGGCCAGGGATACGCAGTATTTT
. . TRBJ2-1 TRBV7-9 CASSLGTYNEQFF TGTGCCAGCAGCTTAGGGACTTACAATGAGCAGTTCTTC
TRBD2 few TRBJ2-3 TRBV6-4 CASRAGSYTDTQYF TGTGCCAGCAGAGCGGGATCTTACACAGATACGCAGTATTTT
TRBD1 . TRBJ1-6 TRBV14 CASSRWTGSSPLHF TGTGCCAGCAGCCGCTGGACAGGGAGTTCACCCCTCCACTTT
TRBD1 . TRBJ1-5 TRBV28 CASRQSTGGGNQPQHF TGTGCCAGCAGGCAGTCGACAGGGGGCGGCAATCAGCCCCAGCATTTT
. . TRBJ2-3 TRBV5-6 CASSLKSGGWSDTQYF TGTGCCAGCAGCTTGAAGAGTGGGGGCTGGTCAGATACGCAGTATTTT
TRBD1 . TRBJ1-5 TRBV25-1 CASSGTGVWQPQHF TGTGCCAGCAGTGGGACAGGGGTTTGGCAGCCCCAGCATTTT